This T cell receptor beta chain was retrieved from a study of blood T cell repertoires in COVID-19. Study background: PBMCs, B-cell-depleted T cells, or T cells were the source of the cDNA or gDNA that made up the material.

Methods used by the authors: Reference gene primer amplification gave estimated nucleated cell counts. Sequencing used immunoSEQ multiplex PCR; TCRdb keeps in-frame clones, though not all of them. V and J calls and clone size follow that table, whereas D and trimming were derived from the DNA. The sample lists some 210,000 clones, about 81% occurring once. Participants were aged roughly 18 to 89 years from 24 US areas. V dropped 0 bases and J dropped 0 bases, with 10 bases sitting between them. This CDR3 has 16 amino acids. Per the germline V gene, CDR1 is SGHDT and CDR2 is YYEEEE. The sequence came from a man aged 40-49 years who had recovered from COVID-19. V and J are TRBV5-6 and TRBJ1-5; D gene unclear. Sequencing was carried out using PBMCs or T cells enriched from blood (not recorded which). The CDR3 DNA reads as TGTGCCAGCAGCTTGGGGAGCAGCTATAGCAATCAGCCCCAGCATTTT. It translates to CASSLGSSYSNQPQHF.